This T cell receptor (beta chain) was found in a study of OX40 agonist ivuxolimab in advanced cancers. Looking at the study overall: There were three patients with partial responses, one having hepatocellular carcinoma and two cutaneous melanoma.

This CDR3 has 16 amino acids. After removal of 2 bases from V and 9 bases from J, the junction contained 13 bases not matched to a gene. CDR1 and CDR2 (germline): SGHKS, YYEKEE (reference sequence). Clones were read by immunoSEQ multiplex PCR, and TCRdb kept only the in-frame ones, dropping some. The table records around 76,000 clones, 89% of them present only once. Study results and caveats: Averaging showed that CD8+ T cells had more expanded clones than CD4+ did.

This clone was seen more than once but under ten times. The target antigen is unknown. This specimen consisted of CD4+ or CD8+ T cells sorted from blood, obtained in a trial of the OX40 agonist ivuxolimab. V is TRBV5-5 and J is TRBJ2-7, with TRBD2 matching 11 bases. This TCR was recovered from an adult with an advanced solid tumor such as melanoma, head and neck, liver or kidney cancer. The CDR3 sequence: CASSLNMGTSGIPQYF. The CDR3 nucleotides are TGTGCCAGCAGCTTAAATATGGGGACTAGCGGTATTCCGCAGTACTTC. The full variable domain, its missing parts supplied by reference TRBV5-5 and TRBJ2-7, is DAGVTQSPTHLIKTRGQQVTLRCSPISGHKSVSWYQQVLGQGPQFIFQYYEKEERGRGNFPDRFSARQFPNYSSELNVNALLLGDSALYLCASSLNMGTSGIPQYFGPGTRLTVT.